This T cell receptor beta chain was captured by sequencing in a study of metastatic and nonmetastatic thyroid tumors. Study details: Across blood and tumor or nodule tissue, repertoires from malignant and benign thyroid patients were compared with one another. Regarding the study as a whole: It was reportedly found that TCR beta diversity was significantly higher in malignant thyroid tumors than in benign nodules, a difference seen in both blood and tumor samples.

No treatment had been given to any patient before thyroid surgery. This clone was observed many times. The antigen remains undetermined. Deletions cut 2 bases from V and 2 bases from J, with 10 bases between. The CDR3 covers 13 residues. Germline assignment: CDR1 GTSNPN and CDR2 SVGIG (reference sequence). In the original analysis: To classify distant metastasis in papillary thyroid cancer, a model was built from CDR3 differences across clinicopathological groups. Using MiXCR, TCRdb reanalyzed the PCR reads. TCRdb, not the authors, supplied the V and J calls. Of roughly 29,000 clones detected, roughly 19% appear once; the ten largest clones hold around two fifths.

The V call is TRBV30, the J call TRBJ2-7, with D perhaps TRBD1 or TRBD2 (5 bases each). Sequenced: blood. The TCR sequence derives from a female donor with papillary thyroid cancer or a benign thyroid nodule (not recorded which). Some clones in this sample may be carry-over from other donors' samples. CDR3 sequence: CAWSHGDAYEQYF. CDR3 nucleotides: TGTGCCTGGAGTCACGGGGACGCCTACGAGCAGTACTTC.